These 17 T cell receptor beta chains share one sample of origin, sequenced in a study of OX40 agonist ivuxolimab in advanced cancers. The assay was immunoSEQ multiplex PCR, and TCRdb's table has in-frame clones only and misses some. The sample lists 100,000 to 150,000 clones, roughly 91% occurring once. The sample in question was CD4+ or CD8+ T cells sorted from blood, obtained in a trial of the OX40 agonist ivuxolimab. These receptors originate from an adult with an advanced solid tumor such as melanoma, head and neck, liver or kidney cancer.

V usage is TRBV7-2 and J usage is TRBJ2-1, with D perhaps being TRBD1 or TRBD2 (6 bases each). CDR3 length equals 13 residues. Germline V CDR1 and CDR2: SGHTA, FQGNSA. V dropped 0 bases and J dropped 8 bases, with 8 bases sitting between them. CDR3 protein: CASSLAGGYEQFF. Here the CDR3 DNA reads TGTGCCAGCAGCTTAGCGGGGGGCTATGAGCAGTTCTTC.

As for this clone: At one end the junction does not follow the germline gene, possibly because of a read error. The chain has TRBV4-2 and TRBJ2-3; D might be TRBD1 (6 bases). CDR1 and CDR2 (germline): LGHNA, YNFKEQ. The CDR3 loop spans 13 amino acids. CDR3 amino acids: CASNQQGTDTQYF. DNA for the CDR3: TGTGCCAGCAACCAACAGGGAACAGATACGCAGTATTTT.

This CDR3 is CASSLGHGSGYTF. CDR3 DNA sequence: TGTGCCAGCAGCTTAGGCCATGGATCTGGCTACACCTTC. V and J are TRBV7-9 and TRBJ1-2; no reliable D call. This CDR3 spans 13 amino acids. V gave up 1 base and J gave up 7 bases, with 10 bases separating them. In germline, CDR1 is SEHNR, CDR2 FQNEAQ (reference sequence).

The chain links TRBV10-1 to TRBJ2-7; 10 bases map to TRBD1. V gave up 6 bases and J gave up 2 bases; unmatched junction bases: 7. The CDR3 has 15 amino acids. Germline assignment: CDR1 WNHNN and CDR2 SYGVQD (reference sequence). The CDR3 here is CASSAQDRGTYEQYF. CDR3 in DNA: TGCGCCAGCAGCGCGCAGGACAGGGGGACCTACGAGCAGTACTTC.

This clone was found a few times. The chain uses TRBV27 and TRBJ1-4; TRBD1 matches at 7 bases. Germline V gene lookup returns CDR1 MNHEY and CDR2 SMNVEV (reference sequence). The V segment lost 3 bases and the J segment 0 bases; nucleotides outside the gene matches: 10. The CDR3 sequence is 18 residues long. The CDR3 DNA reads TGTGCCAGCAGTTTTATTTGGAGGGGGCCTGCAACTAATGAAAAACTGTTTTTT. Translation: CASSFIWRGPATNEKLFF.

V gene TRBV5-1 combines with J gene TRBJ2-3; TRBD2 matches 8 bases. V lost 4 bases and J lost 5; bases outside the gene matches: 6. Germline assignment: CDR1 SGHRS and CDR2 YFSETQ. The CDR3 totals 14 residues. The CDR3 DNA reads TGCGCCAGCAGCACCTCACGGGGGGGAGATACGCAGTATTTT. Residues: CASSTSRGGDTQYF. The whole variable domain, filled in from reference TRBV5-1 and TRBJ2-3, reads KAGVTQTPRYLIKTRGQQVTLSCSPISGHRSVSWYQQTPGQGLQFLFEYFSETQRNKGNFPGRFSGRQFSNSRSEMNVSTLELGDSALYLCASSTSRGGDTQYFGPGTRLTVL.

The chain carries TRBV4-1 and TRBJ2-7, with 11 bases identical to TRBD1. Germline loops: CDR1 MGHRA, CDR2 YSYEKL. V shed 1 base and J 6 bases; nucleotides not matched to a gene: 5. This CDR3 spans 15 amino acids. CDR3 protein: CASSQAPGTGGEQYF. For the CDR3, the DNA is TGCGCCAGCAGCCAAGCCCCCGGGACAGGGGGCGAGCAGTACTTC.

The chain combines TRBV25-1 with TRBJ2-1, with TRBD1 matching over 9 bases. V lost 4 bases, J lost 7 bases, and 11 bases stayed unmatched. CDR1 MGHDK and CDR2 SYGVNS come from the germline V gene. The CDR3 covers 16 residues. This chain's CDR3 is CASSGLGGQGLNEQFF. In DNA form, the CDR3 reads TGTGCCAGCAGTGGTTTAGGGGGACAGGGTTTAAATGAGCAGTTCTTC.

This clone showed up just once. The CDR3 DNA sequence: TGTGCCAGCAGCTTAATAGGAGTTATGAACACTGAAGCTTTCTTT. As protein: CASSLIGVMNTEAFF. V usage is TRBV7-3 and J usage is TRBJ1-1; no reliable D call. CDR1 SGHTA and CDR2 FQGTGA come from the germline V gene. Trimming took off 1 base at V and 0 bases at J, with 9 bases between the two ends. This CDR3 is built from 15 residues.

The gene calls are TRBV7-9 and TRBJ1-1; no firm D call. Germline V gives CDR1 SEHNR, CDR2 FQNEAQ (reference sequence). V was shortened by 5 bases and J by 1 base, with 11 bases between the two germline ends. The CDR3 loop spans 14 amino acids. CDR3 region: CASSQALENTEAFF. Here the CDR3 DNA reads TGTGCCAGCAGCCAGGCCCTCGAGAACACTGAAGCTTTCTTT.

CDR3 in amino acids: CASGYLAFSGNTIYF. The CDR3 nucleotides are TGTGCCAGTGGTTATTTGGCGTTCTCTGGAAACACCATATATTTT. This sequence joins TRBV19 and TRBJ1-3; D is unclear. In germline, CDR1 is LNHDA, CDR2 SQIVND (reference sequence). Trimming removed 8 bases from V and 0 bases from J, with 14 bases in between. The CDR3 is 15 residues long.

The chain combines TRBV5-4 with TRBJ1-2; D possibly corresponds to TRBD1 (6 bases). V dropped 5 bases and J dropped 7 bases, with 21 bases sitting between them. CDR3 length: 15 amino acids. CDR1 is SGHNT and CDR2 is YYREEE in the germline V gene (reference sequence). The CDR3 loop reads CASSSAYGGRGGYTF. CDR3 coding DNA: TGTGCCAGCAGTTCAGCTTATGGGGGGCGAGGTGGCTACACCTTC.

The gene calls are TRBV7-2 and TRBJ1-1, with TRBD1 identical over 8 bases. Looked up from germline, CDR1 is SGHTA and CDR2 is FQGNSA. The CDR3 runs 13 residues. Germline trimming cut 3 bases from V and 8 bases from J; bases unmatched to any gene: 5. For the CDR3, the DNA is TGTGCCAGCAGCTTGCAGGGACAGGAGGAAGCTTTCTTT. Translated, it gives CASSLQGQEEAFF.

The J gene is TRBJ2-3, the V gene TRBV10-3; no firm D call. This CDR3 spans 13 amino acids. Germline assignment: CDR1 ENHRY and CDR2 SYGVKD. V was clipped by 6 bases and J by 4 bases, with 11 bases between them. Here the CDR3 reads CAISWTYPDTQYF. Written as DNA, the CDR3 is TGTGCCATCAGCTGGACGTATCCAGATACGCAGTATTTT.

The chain combines TRBV9 with TRBJ1-6; a possible D gene is TRBD1 (6 bases). The germline V gene encodes CDR1 SGDLS and CDR2 YYNGEE. The CDR3 extends over 16 amino acids. Deletions cut 4 bases from V and 7 bases from J, with 18 bases between. The CDR3 loop reads CASSLTPQGRNSPLHF. The CDR3 DNA sequence: TGTGCCAGCAGCCTCACCCCACAGGGTCGGAATTCACCCCTCCACTTT.

The chain couples TRBV5-6 to TRBJ2-5; 7 positions agree with TRBD1. The J call may be incorrect, as the DNA end agrees better with TRBJ2-7. Germline V gene sequence: CDR1 SGHDT, CDR2 YYEEEE. This CDR3 is built from 15 residues. The CDR3 here is CASSQPGQSVYEQYF. CDR3 sequence (DNA): TGTGCCAGCAGCCAACCGGGACAGTCAGTCTACGAGCAGTACTTC.

This clone was counted a single time. This chain joins TRBV7-9 and TRBJ2-1; 8 bases are shared with TRBD2. CDR3 length: 15 residues. Trimming cost V 1 base and J 8 bases; bases outside gene matches: 7. Germline V gene sequence: CDR1 SEHNR, CDR2 FQNEAQ (reference sequence). The CDR3 DNA follows: TGTGCCAGCAGCTTAGAGGCCTATAGCGGGGATGAGCAGTTCTTC. Its protein is CASSLEAYSGDEQFF. The full variable domain, its missing parts supplied by reference TRBV7-9 and TRBJ2-1, is DTGVSQNPRHKITKRGQNVTFRCDPISEHNRLYWYRQTLGQGPEFLTYFQNEAQLEKSRLLSDRFSAERPKGSFSTLEIQRTEQGDSAMYLCASSLEAYSGDEQFFGPGTRLTVL.